These 3 T cell receptor beta chains share one sample of origin, sequenced in a study of shared clonotypes between healthy human individuals (TCRdb year 2020). Library creation used the immunoSEQ multiplex PCR assay. TCRdb holds this immuneACCESS table with in-frame rearrangements only. Some clones are missing; in checked studies, unresolved V genes explain under half, and the rest has no known cause. The sample profile shows some 700,000 clones; 90% of them were found once. 34% of the sample lies in the top ten. The specimen was memory CD8+ T cells from PBMCs. The cell subset or site label for this specimen denotes: CD45RO+ cells pooled with CCR7-negative TemRA cells. The receptor source for this set is a man between 18 and 35 years old in good health. Some clones in this sample may be carry-over from other donors' samples.

The chain combines TRBV28 with TRBJ2-1; possible D gene TRBD2, 6 bases. The V gene lost 5 bases and the J gene lost 7 bases, with 15 bases spanning the gap. The germline gives CDR1 MDHEN, CDR2 SYDVKM. This CDR3 is built from 14 residues. CDR3 sequence reads: CASSPSGRRNEQFF. The CDR3 nucleotides are TGTGCCAGCAGTCCCTCGGGGAGGCGGAATGAGCAGTTCTTC.

The rearrangement uses TRBV14 and TRBJ2-1; 10 nucleotides match TRBD2. This CDR3 spans 17 amino acids. The ends lost 3 bases at V and 2 bases at J; junction bases unmatched: 7. Germline-derived CDR1 and CDR2 are SGHDN and FVKESK. The CDR3 nucleotides read TGTGCCAGCAGCCACCCTAGCGGGAGAAATACCTACAATGAGCAGTTCTTC. It encodes CASSHPSGRNTYNEQFF.

The genes are TRBV9 and TRBJ2-5, with 11 nucleotides matching TRBD1. The CDR3 length is 16 residues. CDR1 and CDR2 from the germline V gene are SGDLS and YYNGEE. V shed 0 bases and J 13 bases; nucleotides not matched to a gene: 14. CDR3 sequence: CASSVALRTGGLHLYF. In nucleotides, the CDR3 is TGTGCCAGCAGCGTAGCTCTTAGGACAGGGGGCCTTCACCTGTACTTC.